This T cell receptor beta chain was retrieved from a study of blood T cell repertoires in COVID-19. Across the whole study: Samples came from the United States, Italy and Spain, spanning acute and convalescent COVID-19. Sample material is recorded as cDNA or gDNA derived from T cells, B-cell-depleted T cells, or PBMCs.

Methods used by the authors: Quantification of nucleated cells was approximated via reference gene primer amplification. The table came from immunoSEQ multiplex PCR; TCRdb's copy has only in-frame clones and leaves some out. The D gene and trimming were derived from the DNA, and the V and J assignments and clone size from that table. The table records roughly 140,000 clones, around four fifths of them present only once. Sequencing was performed on peripheral blood. This clonotype was sampled from an elderly woman with acute or convalescent COVID-19.

This CDR3 reads CASRPTGAQYQETQYF. CDR3 nucleotides: TGTGCCAGCAGACCAACAGGGGCACAGTACCAAGAGACCCAGTACTTC. This chain connects TRBV28 to TRBJ2-5; 7 positions match TRBD1. Trimming at V came to 6 bases and at J to 0 bases, leaving 10 bases not matched to a gene. This CDR3 is built from 16 residues. Germline V gene data show CDR1 as MDHEN and CDR2 as SYDVKM.